Listed below are T cell receptor beta chains from one sample, sequenced in a study of blood T cell repertoires in COVID-19. Repertoires were generated with immunoSEQ multiplex PCR, while TCRdb's copy carries only in-frame clones and drops some. The sample has about 250,000 clones, around nine tenths seen once. Sequencing used peripheral blood. The source of these receptors is a man at least 80 years old with acute or convalescent COVID-19. Both conserved end residues are part of each CDR3. Fields, in order: CDR3 protein, CDR3 DNA, D gene, V gene, clone size, J gene. D genes are given only for firm matches. Rows give clone size only sometimes, using once, few, many, or a class for an expanded clone.

CDR3 protein: CASRRPGTAFEAFF
CDR3 DNA: TGTGCCAGCAGGCGCCCCGGGACAGCCTTTGAAGCTTTCTTT
D gene: TRBD1
V gene: TRBV7-2
clone size: -
J gene: TRBJ1-1

CDR3 protein: CASSHVGEGASPLHF
CDR3 DNA: TGCGCCAGCAGCCACGTGGGTGAGGGGGCATCACCCCTCCACTTT
D gene: TRBD1
V gene: TRBV4-3
clone size: -
J gene: TRBJ1-6

CDR3 protein: CATSREVAIRSSYNEQFF
CDR3 DNA: TGTGCCACCAGCAGAGAGGTGGCCATCCGAAGCTCCTACAATGAGCAGTTCTTC
D gene: -
V gene: TRBV15
clone size: -
J gene: TRBJ2-1

CDR3 protein: CASSSPAEGSYYEQYF
CDR3 DNA: TGTGCCAGCAGCTCGCCCGCCGAGGGTAGCTACTACGAGCAGTACTTC
D gene: -
V gene: TRBV28
clone size: -
J gene: TRBJ2-7

CDR3 protein: CASSFWTGGRGEQFF
CDR3 DNA: TGTGCCAGCAGTTTCTGGACAGGGGGCAGGGGTGAGCAGTTCTTC
D gene: TRBD1
V gene: TRBV28
clone size: -
J gene: TRBJ2-1

CDR3 protein: CASSQISGAGTYEQYF
CDR3 DNA: TGTGCCAGCAGCCAAATATCAGGGGCAGGGACCTACGAGCAGTACTTC
D gene: -
V gene: TRBV28
clone size: -
J gene: TRBJ2-7

CDR3 protein: CASSQGQIPYGYTF
CDR3 DNA: TGTGCCAGTAGTCAGGGACAGATACCCTATGGCTACACCTTC
D gene: TRBD1
V gene: TRBV19
clone size: -
J gene: TRBJ1-2

CDR3 protein: CATSRSDGKLFF
CDR3 DNA: TGTGCCACCAGCAGATCCGACGGGAAACTGTTTTTT
D gene: -
V gene: TRBV15
clone size: -
J gene: TRBJ1-4

CDR3 protein: CASSRPGTSRYNEQFF
CDR3 DNA: TGTGCCAGCAGCCGGCCCGGGACTAGCCGCTACAATGAGCAGTTCTTC
D gene: TRBD2
V gene: TRBV3-1/TRBV3-2
clone size: once
J gene: TRBJ2-1

CDR3 protein: CASSLRGDWDSPLHF
CDR3 DNA: TGCGCCAGCAGCTTGCGGGGGGATTGGGATTCACCCCTCCACTTT
D gene: -
V gene: TRBV5-1
clone size: -
J gene: TRBJ1-6

CDR3 protein: CASSGGALVVGEQFF
CDR3 DNA: TGTGCCAGCAGTGGGGGGGCTCTGGTGGTAGGTGAGCAGTTCTTC
D gene: -
V gene: TRBV27
clone size: -
J gene: TRBJ2-1

CDR3 protein: CASSVGVGPNDNEQFF
CDR3 DNA: TGTGCCAGCAGCGTCGGGGTCGGGCCTAACGACAATGAGCAGTTCTTC
D gene: -
V gene: TRBV9
clone size: -
J gene: TRBJ2-1

CDR3 protein: CASSSSGGTRVFF
CDR3 DNA: TGTGCCAGCAGCTCCTCCGGGGGGACTAGGGTGTTCTTC
D gene: TRBD2
V gene: TRBV7-2
clone size: few
J gene: TRBJ2-1

CDR3 protein: CASGGNRQYF
CDR3 DNA: TGTGCCAGCGGGGGGAATAGGCAGTATTTT
D gene: TRBD2
V gene: TRBV19
clone size: -
J gene: TRBJ2-3

CDR3 protein: CASSQVAGQVDTQYF
CDR3 DNA: TGTGCCAGTAGTCAAGTAGCGGGGCAAGTAGATACGCAGTATTTT
D gene: TRBD2
V gene: TRBV19
clone size: once
J gene: TRBJ2-3

CDR3 protein: CAISEDSFNTEAFF
CDR3 DNA: TGTGCCATCAGTGAAGACAGTTTCAACACTGAAGCTTTCTTT
D gene: -
V gene: TRBV10-3
clone size: -
J gene: TRBJ1-1

CDR3 protein: CASSFGTSGSIVGETQYF
CDR3 DNA: TGTGCCAGTAGTTTCGGGACTAGCGGGAGTATAGTCGGGGAGACCCAGTACTTC
D gene: TRBD2
V gene: TRBV19
clone size: -
J gene: TRBJ2-5

CDR3 protein: CASSYSERRETQYF
CDR3 DNA: TGTGCCAGCAGTTACTCAGAGCGTCGGGAGACCCAGTACTTC
D gene: -
V gene: TRBV6-5
clone size: -
J gene: TRBJ2-5

CDR3 protein: CASSLSEKAFF
CDR3 DNA: TGTGCCAGCAGTTTGAGCGAAAAAGCTTTCTTT
D gene: -
V gene: TRBV12-3/TRBV12-4
clone size: once
J gene: TRBJ1-1

CDR3 protein: CASSFETVSREQYF
CDR3 DNA: TGTGCCAGCAGCTTCGAGACAGTTAGTAGGGAGCAGTACTTC
D gene: -
V gene: TRBV11-2
clone size: -
J gene: TRBJ2-7

CDR3 protein: CASKGQGDFGNIQYF
CDR3 DNA: TGCGCCAGCAAAGGACAGGGCGATTTCGGAAACATTCAGTACTTC
D gene: TRBD1
V gene: TRBV5-1
clone size: -
J gene: TRBJ2-4

CDR3 protein: CASSQDRGLYGYTF
CDR3 DNA: TGTGCCAGCAGCCAAGACAGGGGGCTATATGGCTACACCTTC
D gene: TRBD1
V gene: TRBV3-1/TRBV3-2
clone size: -
J gene: TRBJ1-2

CDR3 protein: CASITALPNTEAFF
CDR3 DNA: TGTGCCAGCATAACTGCCCTCCCAAACACTGAAGCTTTCTTT
D gene: -
V gene: TRBV19
clone size: few
J gene: TRBJ1-1

CDR3 protein: CASSYSGTRNEQFF
CDR3 DNA: TGTGCCAGCAGTTACTCCGGTACTAGGAATGAGCAGTTCTTC
D gene: -
V gene: TRBV6-5
clone size: -
J gene: TRBJ2-1

CDR3 protein: CASSQAGTGFNGYTF
CDR3 DNA: TGTGCCAGCAGCCAAGCCGGGACAGGGTTTAATGGCTACACCTTC
D gene: TRBD1
V gene: TRBV14
clone size: -
J gene: TRBJ1-2

CDR3 protein: CASSPRLAGAKYEQYF
CDR3 DNA: TGTGCCAGCAGCCCCCGACTAGCGGGAGCTAAGTACGAGCAGTACTTC
D gene: TRBD2
V gene: TRBV5-4
clone size: once
J gene: TRBJ2-7

CDR3 protein: CASSYRIGETYEQYF
CDR3 DNA: TGTGCCAGCAGTTACAGAATAGGGGAAACCTACGAGCAGTACTTC
D gene: -
V gene: TRBV6-5
clone size: -
J gene: TRBJ2-7

CDR3 protein: CAISEGLAGGLSYEQYF
CDR3 DNA: TGTGCCATCAGTGAGGGGCTAGCGGGAGGCCTCTCCTACGAGCAGTACTTC
D gene: TRBD2
V gene: TRBV10-3
clone size: -
J gene: TRBJ2-7

CDR3 protein: CSASGASSNTEAFF
CDR3 DNA: TGCAGTGCTAGTGGGGCCTCGTCGAACACTGAAGCTTTCTTT
D gene: -
V gene: TRBV20-1
clone size: -
J gene: TRBJ1-1

CDR3 protein: CASSEGISGTGELFF
CDR3 DNA: TGTGCCAGCAGTGAGGGGATTAGCGGCACCGGGGAGCTGTTTTTT
D gene: -
V gene: TRBV6-1
clone size: once
J gene: TRBJ2-2

CDR3 protein: CASSYLPGQRSNEQFF
CDR3 DNA: TGTGCCAGCAGTTACCTACCGGGACAGAGATCTAATGAGCAGTTCTTC
D gene: TRBD1
V gene: TRBV6-5
clone size: -
J gene: TRBJ2-1

CDR3 protein: CASTKRRQLAEETQYF
CDR3 DNA: TGTGCCAGCACCAAAAGGCGGCAGTTGGCCGAAGAGACCCAGTACTTC
D gene: -
V gene: TRBV2
clone size: -
J gene: TRBJ2-5

CDR3 protein: CASKRTSGRYEQYF
CDR3 DNA: TGTGCCAGCAAGAGGACTAGCGGGAGATACGAGCAGTACTTC
D gene: TRBD2
V gene: TRBV6-5
clone size: -
J gene: TRBJ2-7

CDR3 protein: CASSPWGGMNTEAFF
CDR3 DNA: TGCGCCAGCAGCCCCTGGGGGGGGATGAACACTGAAGCTTTCTTT
D gene: -
V gene: TRBV5-1
clone size: -
J gene: TRBJ1-1

CDR3 protein: CASSLRLAGGYLTYEQYF
CDR3 DNA: TGTGCCAGCAGCTTACGGCTAGCGGGAGGATACCTCACCTACGAGCAGTACTTC
D gene: TRBD2
V gene: TRBV7-2
clone size: -
J gene: TRBJ2-7

CDR3 protein: CASSPDRVCPRRSPLHF
CDR3 DNA: TGTGCCAGCAGCCCGGACAGGGTCTGCCCCCGGCGTTCACCCCTCCACTTT
D gene: -
V gene: TRBV21-1
clone size: -
J gene: TRBJ1-6

CDR3 protein: CASSRDTRANVLTF
CDR3 DNA: TGCGCCAGCAGCAGGGACACAAGGGCCAACGTCCTGACTTTC
D gene: -
V gene: TRBV5-1
clone size: -
J gene: TRBJ2-6

CDR3 protein: CASSLWGRDRGNIQYF
CDR3 DNA: TGCGCCAGCAGCTTGTGGGGCCGGGACAGGGGAAACATTCAGTACTTC
D gene: TRBD1
V gene: TRBV5-1
clone size: -
J gene: TRBJ2-4

CDR3 protein: CASSTIERGRSGNTIYF
CDR3 DNA: TGTGCCAGCAGCACCATCGAGCGGGGGCGCTCTGGAAACACCATATATTTT
D gene: -
V gene: TRBV5-6
clone size: -
J gene: TRBJ1-3

CDR3 protein: CAARDRGFHNEQFF
CDR3 DNA: TGTGCCGCGAGGGACAGGGGTTTTCACAATGAGCAGTTCTTC
D gene: TRBD1
V gene: TRBV6-5
clone size: -
J gene: TRBJ2-1

CDR3 protein: CASSFTGAYEQYF
CDR3 DNA: TGTGCCAGCAGCTTTACAGGGGCCTACGAGCAGTACTTC
D gene: TRBD1
V gene: TRBV7-9
clone size: -
J gene: TRBJ2-7

CDR3 protein: CASGFSGASSYNSPLHF
CDR3 DNA: TGTGCTAGTGGTTTCTCAGGGGCGAGCTCCTATAATTCACCCCTCCACTTT
D gene: -
V gene: TRBV12-5
clone size: -
J gene: TRBJ1-6